The clone carrying this T cell receptor (beta chain) was detected only once. The antigen remains unidentified. This sample was taken from a study of T cell responses to AZD1222 COVID-19 vaccine. Study-level information: Pooling covered second doses at about 4 or about 12 weeks.

Produced via immunoSEQ multiplex PCR; TCRdb's table is partial and in-frame only. Of about 90,000 clones in the sample, around 85% were seen once. The CDR3 contains 16 residues. V lost 3 bases, J lost 0 bases, and 6 bases stayed unmatched. The germline CDR1 and CDR2 sequences are MNHEY and SMNVEV (reference sequence). Study-wide points: Spike was spanned by vaccine-associated CD4 TCRs, with dominance at 160-218 and 743-854. Seropositivity was recorded at baseline in only a handful of AZD1222 recipients. A mostly white British donor set with more females was recruited, and clonal diversity was possibly underestimated.

The rearrangement uses TRBV27 and TRBJ1-1; the match to TRBD1 covers 8 bases. The sequencing here drew on peripheral blood, taken on day 0 of AZD1222 vaccination. This TCR derives from an adult in good health. The chain's CDR3 is CASSFFPGGMNTEAFF. CDR3 bases: TGTGCCAGCAGTTTTTTTCCAGGGGGCATGAACACTGAAGCTTTCTTT.